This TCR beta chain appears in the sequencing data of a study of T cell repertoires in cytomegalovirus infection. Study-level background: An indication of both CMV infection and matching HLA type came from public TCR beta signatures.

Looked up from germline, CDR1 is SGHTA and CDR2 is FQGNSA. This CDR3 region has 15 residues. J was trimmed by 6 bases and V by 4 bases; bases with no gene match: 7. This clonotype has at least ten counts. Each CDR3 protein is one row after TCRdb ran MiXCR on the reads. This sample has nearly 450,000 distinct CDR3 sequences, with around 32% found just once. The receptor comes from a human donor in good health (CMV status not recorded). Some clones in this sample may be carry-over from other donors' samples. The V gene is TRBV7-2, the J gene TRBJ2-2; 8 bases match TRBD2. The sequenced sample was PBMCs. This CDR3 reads CASSSTGLGAGELFF. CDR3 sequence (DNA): TGTGCCAGCAGCTCGACGGGACTAGGGGCCGGGGAGCTGTTTTTT.